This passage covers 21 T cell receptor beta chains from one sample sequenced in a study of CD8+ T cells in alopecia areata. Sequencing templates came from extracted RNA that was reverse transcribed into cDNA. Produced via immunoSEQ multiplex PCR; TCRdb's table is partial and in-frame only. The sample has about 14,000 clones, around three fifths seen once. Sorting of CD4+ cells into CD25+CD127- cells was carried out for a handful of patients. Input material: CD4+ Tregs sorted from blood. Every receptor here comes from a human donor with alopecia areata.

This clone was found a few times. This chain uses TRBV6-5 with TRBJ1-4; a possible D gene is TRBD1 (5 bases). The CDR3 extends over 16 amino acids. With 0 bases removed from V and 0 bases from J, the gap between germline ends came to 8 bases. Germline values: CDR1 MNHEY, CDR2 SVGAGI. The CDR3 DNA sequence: TGTGCCAGCAGTTACTCAGGGGTAGCAACTAATGAAAAACTGTTTTTT. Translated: CASSYSGVATNEKLFF.

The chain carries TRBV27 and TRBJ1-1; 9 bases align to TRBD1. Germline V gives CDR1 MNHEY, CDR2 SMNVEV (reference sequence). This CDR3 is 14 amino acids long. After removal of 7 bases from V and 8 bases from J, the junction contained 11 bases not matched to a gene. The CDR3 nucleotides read TGTGCCAGCACCCAGGGACAGGGAATTTCCGAAGCTTTCTTT. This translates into CASTQGQGISEAFF.

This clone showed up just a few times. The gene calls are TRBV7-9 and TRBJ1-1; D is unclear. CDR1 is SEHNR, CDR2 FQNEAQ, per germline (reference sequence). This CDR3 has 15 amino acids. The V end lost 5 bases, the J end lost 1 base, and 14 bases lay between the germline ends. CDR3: CASSDPFFGNTEAFF. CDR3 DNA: TGTGCCAGCAGCGATCCATTTTTTGGGAACACTGAAGCTTTCTTT.

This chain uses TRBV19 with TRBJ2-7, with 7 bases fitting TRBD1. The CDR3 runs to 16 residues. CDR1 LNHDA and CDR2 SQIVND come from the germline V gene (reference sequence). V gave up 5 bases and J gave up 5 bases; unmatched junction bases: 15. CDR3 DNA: TGTGCCAGTAGTCCCCGGACAGGTTTACCCCTCCACGAGCAGTACTTC. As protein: CASSPRTGLPLHEQYF.

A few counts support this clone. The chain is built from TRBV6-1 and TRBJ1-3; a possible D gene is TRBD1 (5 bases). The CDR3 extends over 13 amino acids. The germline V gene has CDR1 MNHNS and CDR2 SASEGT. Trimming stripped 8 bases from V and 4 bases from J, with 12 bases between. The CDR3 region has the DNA TGTGCCAGCCAACAAGGGGCCGGAAACACCATATATTTT. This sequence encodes CASQQGAGNTIYF.

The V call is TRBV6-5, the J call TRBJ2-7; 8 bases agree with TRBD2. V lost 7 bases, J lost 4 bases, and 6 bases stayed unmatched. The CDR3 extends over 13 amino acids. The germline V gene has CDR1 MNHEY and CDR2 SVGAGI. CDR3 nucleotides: TGTGCCAGCAAGAGCAGCGGGAGTTACGAGCAGTACTTC. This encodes CASKSSGSYEQYF.

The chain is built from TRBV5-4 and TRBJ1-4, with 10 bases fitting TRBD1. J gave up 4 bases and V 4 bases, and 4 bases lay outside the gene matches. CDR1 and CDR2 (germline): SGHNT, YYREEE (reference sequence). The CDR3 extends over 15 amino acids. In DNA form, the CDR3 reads TGTGCCAGCAGCAGCGGACAGGGGGTTAATGAAAAACTGTTTTTT. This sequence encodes CASSSGQGVNEKLFF.

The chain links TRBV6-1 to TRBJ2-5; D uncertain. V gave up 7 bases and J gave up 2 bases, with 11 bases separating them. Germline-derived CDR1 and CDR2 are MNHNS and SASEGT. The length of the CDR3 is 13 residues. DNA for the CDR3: TGTGCCAGCATATCTTGGCCGCAAGAGACCCAGTACTTC. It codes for CASISWPQETQYF.

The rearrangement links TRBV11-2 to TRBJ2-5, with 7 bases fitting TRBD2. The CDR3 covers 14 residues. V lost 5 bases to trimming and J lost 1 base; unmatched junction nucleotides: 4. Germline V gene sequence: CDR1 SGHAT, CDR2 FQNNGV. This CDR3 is CASSKLALQETQYF. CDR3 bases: TGTGCCAGCAGCAAACTAGCGCTCCAAGAGACCCAGTACTTC.

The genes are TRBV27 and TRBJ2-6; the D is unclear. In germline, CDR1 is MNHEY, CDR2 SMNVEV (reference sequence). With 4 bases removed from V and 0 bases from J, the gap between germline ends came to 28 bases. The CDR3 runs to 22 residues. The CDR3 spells CASSSRYSPDQSVSSGANVLTF. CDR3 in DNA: TGTGCCAGCAGTTCCCGATACAGTCCGGATCAGTCGGTGAGCTCTGGGGCCAACGTCCTGACTTTC.

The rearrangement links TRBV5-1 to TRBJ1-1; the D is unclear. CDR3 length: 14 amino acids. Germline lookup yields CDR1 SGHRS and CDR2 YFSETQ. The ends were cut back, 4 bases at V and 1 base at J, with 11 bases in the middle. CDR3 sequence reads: CASSPVLTNTEAFF. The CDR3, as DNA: TGCGCCAGCAGCCCGGTCCTTACGAACACTGAAGCTTTCTTT.

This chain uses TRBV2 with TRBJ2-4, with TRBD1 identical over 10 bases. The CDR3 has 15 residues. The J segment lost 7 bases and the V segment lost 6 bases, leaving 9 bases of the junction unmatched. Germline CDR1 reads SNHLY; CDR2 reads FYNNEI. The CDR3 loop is CASSRQGATLNIQYF. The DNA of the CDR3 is TGTGCCAGCAGCAGACAGGGGGCGACGTTGAACATTCAGTACTTC.

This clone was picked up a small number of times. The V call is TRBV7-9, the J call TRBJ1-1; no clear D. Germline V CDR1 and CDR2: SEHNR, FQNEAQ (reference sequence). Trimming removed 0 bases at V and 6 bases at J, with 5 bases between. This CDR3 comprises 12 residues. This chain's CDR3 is CASSLAVAEAFF. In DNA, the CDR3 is TGTGCCAGCAGCTTAGCGGTGGCTGAAGCTTTCTTT.

The CDR3 nucleotides are TGTGCCAGCAGCTGGGACAGGGGGCTTAGAGAGACCCAGTACTTC. Its translation: CASSWDRGLRETQYF. The chain employs TRBV6-5 and TRBJ2-5, with 12 bases lining up with TRBD1. In germline, CDR1 is MNHEY, CDR2 SVGAGI. V shed 6 bases and J 4 bases; nucleotides not matched to a gene: 6. CDR3 length equals 15 residues.

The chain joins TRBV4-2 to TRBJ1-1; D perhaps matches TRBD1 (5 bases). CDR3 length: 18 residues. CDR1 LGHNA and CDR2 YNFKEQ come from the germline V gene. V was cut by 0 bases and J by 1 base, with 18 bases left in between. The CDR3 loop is CASSQDPSLGRGNTEAFF. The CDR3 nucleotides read TGTGCCAGCAGCCAAGATCCGTCCCTGGGGCGGGGGAACACTGAAGCTTTCTTT.

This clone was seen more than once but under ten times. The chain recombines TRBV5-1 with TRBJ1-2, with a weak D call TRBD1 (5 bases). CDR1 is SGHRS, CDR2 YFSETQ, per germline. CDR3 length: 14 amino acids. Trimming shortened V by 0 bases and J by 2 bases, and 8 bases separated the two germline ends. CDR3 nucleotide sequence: TGCGCCAGCAGCTTGGACAGGAAGAACTATGGCTACACCTTC. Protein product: CASSLDRKNYGYTF.

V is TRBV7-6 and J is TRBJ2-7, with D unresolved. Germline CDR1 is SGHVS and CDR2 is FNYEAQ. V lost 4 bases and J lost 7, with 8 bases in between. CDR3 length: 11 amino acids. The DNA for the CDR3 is TGTGCCAGCAGCTCCGTTTATGAGCAGTACTTC. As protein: CASSSVYEQYF. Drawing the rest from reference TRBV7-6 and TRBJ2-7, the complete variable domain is GAGVSQSPRYKVTKRGQDVALRCDPISGHVSLYWYRQALGQGPEFLTYFNYEAQQDKSGLPNDRFSAERPEGSISTLTIQRTEQRDSAMYRCASSSVYEQYFGPGTRLTVT.

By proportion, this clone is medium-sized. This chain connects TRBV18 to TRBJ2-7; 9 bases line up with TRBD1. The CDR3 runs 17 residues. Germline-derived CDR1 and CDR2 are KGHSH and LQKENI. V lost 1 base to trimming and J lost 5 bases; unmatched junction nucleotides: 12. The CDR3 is CASSPRQAGQGAHEQYF. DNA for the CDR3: TGTGCCAGCTCACCACGTCAAGCGGGACAGGGTGCCCACGAGCAGTACTTC.

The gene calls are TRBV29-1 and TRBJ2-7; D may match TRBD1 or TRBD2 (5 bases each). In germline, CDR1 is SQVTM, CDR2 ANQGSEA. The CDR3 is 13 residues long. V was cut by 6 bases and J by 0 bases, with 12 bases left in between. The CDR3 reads CSVAGTDSYEQYF. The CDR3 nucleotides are TGCAGCGTGGCCGGGACGGACTCCTACGAGCAGTACTTC.

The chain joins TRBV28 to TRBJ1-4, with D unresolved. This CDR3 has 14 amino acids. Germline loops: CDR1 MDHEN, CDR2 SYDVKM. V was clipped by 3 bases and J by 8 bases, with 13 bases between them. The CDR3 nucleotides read TGTGCCAGCAGTTTTCCACCCCTCCCAGAAAAACTGTTTTTT. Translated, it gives CASSFPPLPEKLFF.

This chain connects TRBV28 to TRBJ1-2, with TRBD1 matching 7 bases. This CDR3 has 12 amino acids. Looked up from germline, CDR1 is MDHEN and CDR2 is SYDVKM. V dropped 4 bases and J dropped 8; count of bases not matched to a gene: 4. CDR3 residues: CASSSGGVGYTF. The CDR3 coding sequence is TGTGCCAGCAGTTCAGGGGGGGTCGGCTACACCTTC.